The entry that follows covers one TCR beta chain sequence. The antigen is unknown. V was shortened by 5 bases and J by 5 bases, with 12 bases between the two germline ends. Germline V lookup: CDR1 SGHTA, CDR2 FQGTGA. The CDR3 totals 13 residues. Investigators prepared the TCR beta libraries by applying iRepertoire HTBI primers and Arm-PCR of CDR3 regions. TCRdb ran MiXCR on the multiplex PCR reads and lists one entry per CDR3 protein. The table has about 470,000 distinct CDR3 sequences, under 25% seen once. The data originate from a study of regulatory T cells in long-lasting Graves disease. Study-wide points: There was favoring of TRBV28, TRBJ1-2 and TRBJ2-5 in persistent disease.

Time point reported: persistent/refractory GD, antithyroid drugs over 5 years with positive TRAb. From PBMCs, RNA was extracted and then used to make the TCR library. V and J are TRBV7-3 and TRBJ2-5, with D unresolved. This clonotype was sampled from a female donor with Graves disease. Sequencing was performed on peripheral blood mononuclear cells (PBMCs), taken when the disease was refractory, from a patient treated with antithyroid drugs. The CDR3 coding sequence is TGTGCCAGCAGCCCTAATAGGCGGGAGACCCAGTACTTC. Translated: CASSPNRRETQYF.